This T cell receptor (beta chain) was captured by sequencing in a study of T-cell reconstitution after alpha-beta-depleted transplantation in children. This CDR3 comprises 17 residues. V was clipped by 3 bases and J by 2 bases, with 19 bases between them. CDR1 is LNHNV and CDR2 is YYDKDF in the germline V gene (reference sequence). Unique molecular identifiers were used in preparing the TCRbeta library. TCRdb re-called the PCR reads through MiXCR, storing one row per CDR3 protein. The table lists approximately 220,000 distinct CDR3 sequences, approximately 17% of them singletons. On this clonotype: What it binds is unknown.

The study, taken as a whole, reports: After transplant, at about two months, alpha-beta T cells were reportedly derived from several hundred expanded graft clones. When one year had passed after transplant, most T-cell counts and diversity came from newly produced T cells.

This clonotype was sampled from a male patient under 10 years old who had a stem cell transplant for acute lymphoblastic leukemia, so the T cells may come from the graft donor. The sample here was PBMCs, mostly from graft donor cells, taken 360 days after TCRalphabeta/CD19-depleted stem cell transplant. This chain joins TRBV15 and TRBJ1-1; possibly TRBD1 for D (6 bases). The CDR3 sequence: CATSSLRDIPSNTEAFF. As DNA, the CDR3 is TGTGCCACCAGCAGTCTCCGGGACATTCCCTCAAACACTGAAGCTTTCTTT.